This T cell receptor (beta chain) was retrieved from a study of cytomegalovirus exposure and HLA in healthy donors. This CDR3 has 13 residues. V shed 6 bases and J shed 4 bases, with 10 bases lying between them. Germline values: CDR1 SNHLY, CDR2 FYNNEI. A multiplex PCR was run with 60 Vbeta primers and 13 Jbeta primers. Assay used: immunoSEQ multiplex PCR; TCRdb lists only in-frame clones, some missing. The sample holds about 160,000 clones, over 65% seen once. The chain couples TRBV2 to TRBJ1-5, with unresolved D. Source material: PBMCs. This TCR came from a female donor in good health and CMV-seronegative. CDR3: CASRTARNQPQHF. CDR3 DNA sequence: TGTGCCAGCAGGACTGCGAGGAATCAGCCCCAGCATTTT.